The sample holds a few counts of the clone carrying this T cell receptor (beta chain). Its target is unknown. V shed 0 bases and J shed 6 bases, with 11 bases lying between them. CDR3 size: 14 residues. Germline CDR1 KGHDR, CDR2 SFDVKD. Repertoires were generated with immunoSEQ multiplex PCR, while TCRdb's copy carries only in-frame clones and drops some. The repertoire has some 120,000 clones, approximately 90% of them found once; the top ten carry around 7.8%. The data were obtained in a study of T cell responses to AZD1222 COVID-19 vaccine. Study-wide findings and caveats: Spike was spanned by vaccine-associated CD4 TCRs, which were dominant at 160-218 and 743-854. Females made up more of the donors, who were largely white British, and clonal diversity may have come out too low. Among AZD1222 vaccinees, only six were seropositive at baseline. Per reports, nearly half of all spike-specific TCRs target regions that are unmutated in variants.

The clonotype originates from an adult in good health. This sample comprised peripheral blood, obtained on day 0 of AZD1222 vaccination. This rearrangement joins TRBV24-1 to TRBJ2-7; D is undetermined. CDR3 amino acids: CATSDLQSSGEQYF. The CDR3 nucleotides are TGTGCCACCAGTGATTTGCAAAGCAGTGGCGAGCAGTACTTC.